This entry describes one TCR beta chain. Its cognate antigen has yet to be identified. Per-nucleotide qualities are absent, and no much larger clonotype sits a single base away. Libraries came from 5' RACE. These reads were obtained on an Illumina HiSeq 2500. A second roughly 6 to 12 cycle PCR used a sample-barcoded 5' primer and a J-beta primer mix. A template-switch 5' adaptor carrying 12 random nucleotides introduced a unique molecular identifier onto each TCR beta cDNA molecule. Each sample yielded at least 3 million CDR3-containing paired-end reads. All of the RNA was converted into first-strand cDNA using the Mint cDNA synthesis kit, with a TRBC-specific oligonucleotide serving as the primer. After uracil-DNA glycosylase treatment, a first 18-cycle PCR used universal primers M1SS and BC2_uni_R on all cDNA. As for the authors' bioinformatics: For normalization, 1 million high-quality reads, each with a distinct molecular identifier, were randomly selected from each sample. Instead of being binned into consensus sequences, reads with shared molecular identifiers were discarded. MiTCR, set to a Q25 quality threshold and the strictest error-elimination algorithm, was used for CDR3 identification, clonotype clustering and error correction. A nonparametric unseen species model with Euler transformation was used to estimate lower-bound total TCR beta diversity. In TCRdb, the public reads were trimmed at Q25 with fastp and aligned with MiXCR, with productive beta chains retained. Here each entry gathers all rows of one CDR3 protein and keeps the most common genes and DNA. Clone size and V and J calls follow TCRdb, not the original study. Present in this sample are roughly 1,100,000 distinct CDR3 sequences, under 30% of which were seen just once. The ten most abundant clones make up approximately 0.7% of the sample.

This specimen belongs to a study of blood T cells in healthy people across ages (dated by TCRdb to 2013 to 2016). Study-wide context: In model experiments, template switching captured roughly one uniquely barcoded TCR beta cDNA molecule for every two T cells. To track age-related changes in TCR beta repertoire diversity, the study relied on deep sequencing normalized with unique cDNA molecular identifiers. The donors were split into four age groups: young (average around 15 years), middle-aged (39), aged (about 62) and long-lived (under 90). Using the same blood draw, the study looked at two additional independent replicas of 1 million unique cDNA reads for two donors, one aged 18 to 30 and the other aged 80 or older.

Donors were 39 systemically healthy Caucasian individuals from Russia aged roughly 6 to 90 years. Each donor gave around 9 milliliters of peripheral blood, collected into EDTA-treated Vacutainer tubes. Ficoll-Paque density-gradient centrifugation was used to isolate PBMCs, with at least 7 million per sample. Total RNA, at least 6 micrograms per sample, was extracted from PBMCs with Trizol reagent. For every donor, flow cytometry on a PBMC aliquot measured the percentage of naive CD45RAhigh/CD27high T cells. As encoded in the germline V gene (reference sequence), CDR1 is DFQATT while CDR2 is SNEGSKA. V is shortened by 1 base, J by 4 bases, and the region joining them spans 11 bases. From the cysteine up to the phenylalanine, the CDR3 has a length of 13 residues. The sequence is cut down to CDR3 DNA, 39 bases in frame from base 1. Results the study describes overall, beyond this receptor: Conclusive comparison of naive and antigen-experienced compartments was prevented by the profiling of bulk unsorted PBMCs. As age increased, observed TCR beta diversity per million T cells dropped in a roughly linear way, and a significant reduction was already evident by age 40. The percentage of naive T cells measured by flow cytometry correlated strongly with observed TCR beta diversity. Estimates of total diversity from one million sequenced T cells were regarded as lower bounds and underestimates. Compared with the aged group, the long-lived group had more naive CD4+ T cells, fewer expanded clones and increased TCR diversity, a pattern suggesting age selection. Because the CMV infection status of the donors was unknown, age-related changes in expanded clonotypes may potentially have been confounded.

These data also featured in a second study, about T cells of mothers and their children. As described in the second report: Donors were nine systemically healthy Caucasian individuals: three mothers and their six children. cDNA synthesis consumed the entire amount of extracted RNA, loaded at roughly 1.5 ug RNA in each 15 ul reaction. Sample barcodes and 2-4 random nucleotides were added via the M1S primer in the second PCR. Over 10 million TCR beta CDR3 reads came from each mother, compared with approximately 3 million reads from each child. TCR recombination output is similarly shaped by thymic selection in related and unrelated pairs, with a minor effect exerted by inherited differences. Normalized repertoire overlap in related mother-child pairs was always slightly higher than in unrelated mother-child pairs, but the difference was never significant. Persistent microchimeric T cell clones were not detected, at a sensitivity of 95 to 100 clones per million clonotypes. The study used deep NGS to compare TCR beta repertoires of mothers and children, seeking features distinguishing related mother-child pairs from unrelated individuals. On average, the children were approximately 11 +/- 4 years old, while the mothers were about 40 +/- 4 years old. After adapter ligation was performed with NEBNext reagents, the libraries were sequenced on an Illumina HiSeq 2000 with 100+100 nt paired-end reads. To prevent cross-contamination, the mother and child libraries were prepared a month apart and were sequenced in separate runs. Each donor had between roughly 450,000 and 2,300,000 distinct TCR beta clonotypes identified. Naive TCR beta clonotypes were estimated from low-frequency clonotypes matched to each donor's FACS-determined naive share, without sorting.

The origin of this receptor is a girl aged 2-9 years in good health. Sequencing was performed on blood. The chain joins TRBV20-1 to TRBJ2-7; the D gene is not confidently resolved. Here the CDR3 is given as CSARGTTLYEQYF. The DNA sequence follows: TGCAGTGCTAGAGGGACGACCTTATACGAGCAGTACTTC.